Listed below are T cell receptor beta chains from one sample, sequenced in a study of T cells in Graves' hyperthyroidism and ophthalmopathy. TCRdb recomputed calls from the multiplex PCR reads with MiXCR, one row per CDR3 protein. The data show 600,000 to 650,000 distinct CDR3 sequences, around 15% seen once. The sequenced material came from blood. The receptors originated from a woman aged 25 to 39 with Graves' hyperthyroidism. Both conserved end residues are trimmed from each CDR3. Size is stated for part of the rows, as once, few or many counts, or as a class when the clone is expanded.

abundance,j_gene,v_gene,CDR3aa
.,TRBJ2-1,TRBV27,ASSLELAVYNEQF
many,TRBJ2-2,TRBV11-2,ASSWTSGNTGELF
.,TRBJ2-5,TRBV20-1,SARALGAPQETQY
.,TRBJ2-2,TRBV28,ASTGTSGRAAGELF
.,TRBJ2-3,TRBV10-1,ASSEESGFTDTQY
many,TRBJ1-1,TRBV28,ASSFQGGENTEAF
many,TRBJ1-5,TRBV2,ASSVQYNQPQH
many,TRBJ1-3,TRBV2,ADNLRDRGSGNTIY
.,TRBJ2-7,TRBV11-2,ASSQPPGLNKAYEQY
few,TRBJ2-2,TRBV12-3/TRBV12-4,ASSRQGMTGELF
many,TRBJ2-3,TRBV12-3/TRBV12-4,ASRISHTQY
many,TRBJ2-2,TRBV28,ASSSSGSSGELF
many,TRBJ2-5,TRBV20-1,SAIRPGTRQETQY
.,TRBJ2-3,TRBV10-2,ASTKQDRTDTQY
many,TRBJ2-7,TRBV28,ASRPSGNPEQY
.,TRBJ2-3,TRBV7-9,ASSSGRESDTQY
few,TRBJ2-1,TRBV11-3,ASSSSGASGSIGEQF
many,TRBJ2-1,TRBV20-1,SRLADSYNEQF
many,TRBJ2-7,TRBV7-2,ASSRRRDRDWDEQY
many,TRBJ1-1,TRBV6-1,ASSDTSQTGTF
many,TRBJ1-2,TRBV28,AAMGHTNYGYT
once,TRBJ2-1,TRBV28,ASLRLAGNNEQF
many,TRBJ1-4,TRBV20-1,SARVPLATGPREKLF
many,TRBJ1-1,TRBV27,ASSLRQGMNTEAF
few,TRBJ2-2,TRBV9,ASKASGELF
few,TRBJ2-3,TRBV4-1,ASSQGILAGISTDTQY
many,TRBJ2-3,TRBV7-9,ASSLMERTDTQY
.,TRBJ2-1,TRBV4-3,ASSRLSLGEQF
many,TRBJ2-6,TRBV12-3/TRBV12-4,ASSLGLSGANVLT
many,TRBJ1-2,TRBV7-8,ASSLRLQGRGYT
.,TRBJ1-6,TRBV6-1,ASRRQGPDSPLH